The 19 T cell receptor beta chains below come from one sample, sequenced in a study of blood T cell repertoires in COVID-19. Data came from immunoSEQ multiplex PCR; TCRdb stores just in-frame clones and leaves some out. Among 110,000 to 150,000 clones listed, roughly 80% were seen once. Sequenced material: peripheral blood. The receptor source for this set is a man in his 70s who had recovered from COVID-19.

This chain joins TRBV2 and TRBJ2-7; 10 positions agree with TRBD1. CDR1 is SNHLY, CDR2 FYNNEI, per germline. The CDR3 has 13 amino acids. With 11 bases clipped from V and 1 base from J, the junction kept 5 bases outside the gene matches. CDR3 amino acids: CAGQGVGSYEQYF. The CDR3 DNA sequence: TGTGCCGGACAGGGGGTCGGATCCTACGAGCAGTACTTC. Full variable domain (remainder filled in from reference TRBV2 and TRBJ2-7): EPEVTQTPSHQVTQMGQEVILRCVPISNHLYFYWYRQILGQKVEFLVSFYNNEISEKSEIFDDQFSVERPDGSNFTLKIRSTKLEDSAMYFCAGQGVGSYEQYFGPGTRLTVT.

The J gene is TRBJ1-2, the V gene TRBV19; D remains ambiguous. The V gene's germline CDR1 is LNHDA and CDR2 SQIVND (reference sequence). Trimming stripped 5 bases from V and 4 bases from J, with 20 bases between. The CDR3 consists of 16 residues. This CDR3 is CASSPGEGTTFYGYTF. CDR3 sequence (DNA): TGTGCCAGTAGTCCGGGAGAGGGCACCACCTTCTATGGCTACACCTTC.

The rearrangement joins TRBV7-9 to TRBJ1-2; 7 positions match TRBD1. Germline-derived CDR1 and CDR2 are SEHNR and FQNEAQ (reference sequence). Trimming cost V 1 base and J 7 bases; bases outside gene matches: 3. This CDR3 has 13 amino acids. CDR3 protein: CASSLGTGGGYTF. CDR3 coding DNA: TGTGCCAGCAGCTTAGGGACAGGAGGTGGCTACACCTTC.

V gene TRBV9 combines with J gene TRBJ2-5, with a weak D call TRBD2 (6 bases). Trimming stripped 0 bases from V and 4 bases from J, with 10 bases between. CDR1 is SGDLS and CDR2 is YYNGEE in the germline V gene. This CDR3 comprises 14 residues. The CDR3 spells CASSVDTSRETQYF. DNA for the CDR3: TGTGCCAGCAGCGTAGACACTAGCAGAGAGACCCAGTACTTC.

The chain employs TRBV6-2 or TRBV6-3 and TRBJ2-2, with 7 positions matching TRBD1. Unmatched junction bases numbered 9, after V lost 5 bases and J lost 6 bases. The germline CDR1 and CDR2 sequences are MNHEY and SVGEGT. This CDR3 is built from 15 residues. CDR3: CASSPHKTGPGELFF. The CDR3 DNA is TGTGCCAGCAGTCCACACAAGACAGGGCCCGGGGAGCTGTTTTTT.

The gene calls are TRBV18 and TRBJ2-5; TRBD1 matches at 8 bases. The CDR3 totals 15 residues. The germline gives CDR1 KGHSH, CDR2 LQKENI. The trim removed 1 base at V and 2 bases at J, leaving 3 bases unmatched. CDR3: CASSPQTGGQETQYF. CDR3 in DNA: TGTGCCAGCTCACCACAAACAGGGGGGCAAGAGACCCAGTACTTC.

The V call is TRBV4-3, the J call TRBJ2-7; 13 bases line up with TRBD2. This CDR3 comprises 15 residues. After removal of 3 bases from V and 4 bases from J, the junction contained 3 bases not matched to a gene. Germline V gene data show CDR1 as LGHNA and CDR2 as YSLEER. The CDR3 region has the DNA TGCGCCAGCAGCCAGGAGACTAGCGGGGGGTACGAGCAGTACTTC. Its translation: CASSQETSGGYEQYF.

The J gene is TRBJ2-1, the V gene TRBV9; 7 bases map to TRBD1. This CDR3 has 15 amino acids. Germline lookup yields CDR1 SGDLS and CDR2 YYNGEE. J gave up 2 bases and V 0 bases, and 2 bases lay outside the gene matches. This CDR3 reads CASSVVGGTYNEQFF. The CDR3 region has the DNA TGTGCCAGCAGCGTAGTAGGGGGCACCTACAATGAGCAGTTCTTC.

The chain is built from TRBV20-1 and TRBJ2-2, with TRBD2 matching 7 bases. The ends lost 3 bases at V and 5 bases at J; junction bases unmatched: 6. Germline CDR1 is DFQATT and CDR2 is SNEGSKA (reference sequence). This CDR3 comprises 14 residues. The CDR3 sequence: CSASPAGRTGELFF. CDR3 nucleotide sequence: TGCAGTGCTAGTCCAGCGGGAAGAACCGGGGAGCTGTTTTTT.

The chain joins TRBV29-1 to TRBJ2-1; 15 positions agree with TRBD2. Trimming cost V 0 bases and J 8 bases; bases outside gene matches: 2. The CDR3 consists of 15 residues. In germline, CDR1 is SQVTM, CDR2 ANQGSEA. CDR3 nucleotide sequence: TGCAGCGTTGAAGAATGGACTAGCGGGAGGGATGAGCAGTTCTTC. Translated: CSVEEWTSGRDEQFF.

The sample holds one count of this clone. V is TRBV5-1 and J is TRBJ2-5; D possibly corresponds to TRBD2 (6 bases). CDR1 and CDR2 (germline): SGHRS, YFSETQ. The V gene lost 3 bases and the J gene lost 4 bases, with 10 bases spanning the gap. The CDR3 extends over 13 amino acids. The CDR3 region has the DNA TGCGCCAGCAGCTCCTTGGGGGGAGAGACCCAGTACTTC. It specifies CASSSLGGETQYF.

This clone was seen a single time. V usage is TRBV19 and J usage is TRBJ1-2, with TRBD1 matching 11 bases. This CDR3 spans 13 amino acids. Germline V gene lookup returns CDR1 LNHDA and CDR2 SQIVND (reference sequence). V lost 11 bases, J lost 7 bases, and 9 bases stayed unmatched. CDR3 nucleotide sequence: TGTGCCGGCCGGGACAGGGGGGAGTCTGGCTACACCTTC. It yields the protein CAGRDRGESGYTF.

With respect to this clone: This CDR3 is also generated by other DNA sequences in the sample. The DNA of the CDR3 is TGTGCCAGCAGTAGACAGGGGGCCGGGGAGCTGTTTTTT. Its translation: CASSRQGAGELFF. The chain is built from TRBV2 and TRBJ2-2; 9 nucleotides agree with TRBD1. This CDR3 region has 13 residues. Germline CDR1 reads SNHLY; CDR2 reads FYNNEI. J lost 6 bases, V lost 5 bases, and 1 base had no gene match. The full variable domain, rest sourced from reference TRBV2 and TRBJ2-2, is EPEVTQTPSHQVTQMGQEVILRCVPISNHLYFYWYRQILGQKVEFLVSFYNNEISEKSEIFDDQFSVERPDGSNFTLKIRSTKLEDSAMYFCASSRQGAGELFFGEGSRLTVL.

The chain has TRBV4-3 and TRBJ2-7, with D uncertain. The CDR3 loop spans 15 amino acids. Trimming stripped 0 bases from V and 4 bases from J, with 13 bases between. Germline lookup yields CDR1 LGHNA and CDR2 YSLEER. The CDR3 here is CASSQDRRAIYEQYF. CDR3 DNA: TGCGCCAGCAGCCAAGATCGAAGAGCGATTTACGAGCAGTACTTC.

This chain joins TRBV7-2 and TRBJ2-3; 7 bases are shared with TRBD1. Trimming took 5 bases from V and 6 from J; bases not matched to a gene: 8. The CDR3 runs to 14 residues. Germline CDR1 is SGHTA and CDR2 is FQGNSA. In DNA form, the CDR3 reads TGTGCCAGCAGCCCGACAGGGCCACGCGATACGCAGTATTTT. Translating it yields CASSPTGPRDTQYF.

The genes are TRBV6-5 and TRBJ1-2; 10 bases are a match to TRBD1. This CDR3 spans 15 amino acids. V lost 6 bases to trimming and J lost 8 bases; unmatched junction nucleotides: 12. CDR1 MNHEY and CDR2 SVGAGI come from the germline V gene. The DNA for the CDR3 is TGTGCCAGCAGGTCAAAGCGACAGGGGGCGGACGGCTACACCTTC. This codes for CASRSKRQGADGYTF.

This chain uses TRBV19 with TRBJ2-6; D is possibly TRBD1 (5 bases). This CDR3 is built from 16 residues. Trimming took off 7 bases at V and 2 bases at J, with 15 bases between the two ends. CDR1 LNHDA and CDR2 SQIVND come from the germline V gene (reference sequence). The CDR3 reads CASTPTVLTGANVLTF. The CDR3 DNA sequence: TGTGCCAGTACACCGACAGTTCTTACTGGGGCCAACGTCCTGACTTTC.

V usage is TRBV6-6 and J usage is TRBJ1-2; the D gene is possibly TRBD1 (6 bases). V shed 0 bases and J shed 8 bases, with 13 bases lying between them. This CDR3 spans 14 amino acids. Per the germline V gene, CDR1 is MNHNY and CDR2 is SVGAGI (reference sequence). This chain's CDR3 is CASSYSSQGPGYTF. The CDR3 nucleotides are TGTGCCAGCAGTTACTCGAGTCAGGGGCCGGGCTACACCTTC.

The V and J genes are TRBV3-1 (or the pseudogene TRBV3-2) and TRBJ2-7, with D possibly being TRBD2 (6 bases). The germline V gene encodes CDR1 LGHDT and CDR2 YNNKEL (reference sequence). There are 13 residues in the CDR3. The V end was cut by 2 bases, the J end by 1 base, with 6 bases between. CDR3 protein: CASSQLASYEQYF. Written as DNA, the CDR3 is TGTGCCAGCAGCCAACTAGCGTCCTACGAGCAGTACTTC.